The TCR beta chain described here comes from a study of early T cells in non-severe SARS-CoV-2 infection. The germline gives CDR1 MNHEY, CDR2 SMNVEV (reference sequence). The CDR3 is 13 residues long. Trimming left V 0 bases short and J 5 bases short, with 7 bases between. cDNA molecules, individually, were tagged with unique molecular identifiers. A single record per CDR3 protein comes from TCRdb applying MiXCR to the 5' RACE reads. The sample has about 33,000 distinct CDR3 sequences, about 7% seen once. This clonotype was counted ten times or more. The sequencing input was whole blood. This sequence joins TRBV27 and TRBJ2-5; the D is unclear. This clonotype originated in an adult who was a healthcare worker with PCR-confirmed SARS-CoV-2 infection or an uninfected control (not recorded which). CDR3 protein: CASSLSKRETQYF. The DNA for the CDR3 is TGTGCCAGCAGTTTATCGAAAAGGGAGACCCAGTACTTC.